This T cell receptor beta chain was retrieved from a study of OX40 agonist ivuxolimab in advanced cancers. Looking at the study overall: Participants averaged about 66 years of age (range about 23 to 80) and were roughly 83% male. Previous treatment with anti-PD-1, anti-PD-L1 or anti-CTLA-4 therapy was allowed; under 50% had received some.

Turning to this clone: The target antigen is unknown.

Study results and limitations: Among T cells, CD8+ cells averaged more expanded clones than CD4+ cells.

Some clones are missing from TCRdb's copy, which holds only in-frame ones; the method was immunoSEQ multiplex PCR. Of some 85,000 clones listed, less than 95% are singletons. Looked up from germline, CDR1 is LNHNV and CDR2 is YYDKDF (reference sequence). Trimming removed 6 bases from V and 6 bases from J, with 15 bases in between. The CDR3 loop spans 14 amino acids. The TCR was taken from an adult with an advanced solid tumor such as melanoma, head and neck, liver or kidney cancer. V usage is TRBV15 and J usage is TRBJ1-5; TRBD1 is a possible D gene (5 bases). This material consisted of CD4+ or CD8+ T cells sorted from blood, taken in a trial of the OX40 agonist ivuxolimab. The DNA for the CDR3 is TGTGCCACCAGACCCCAGGGAGTGAGTCAGCCCCAGCATTTT. This encodes CATRPQGVSQPQHF.